This TCR beta chain derives from a study of blood T cell repertoires in COVID-19. Study-level background: The analysed material was cDNA or gDNA that came from T cells, B-cell-depleted T cells, or PBMCs.

This clone was seen only a few times. Methods used by the authors: By means of reference gene primer amplification, nucleated cell counts were estimated. Some clones are missing from TCRdb's copy, which holds only in-frame ones; the method was immunoSEQ multiplex PCR. The D gene and trimming were derived from the DNA, and the V and J assignments and clone size from that table. The table shows fewer than 60,000 clones, with about nine tenths occurring only once. V gave up 3 bases and J gave up 3 bases, with 6 bases separating them. The germline V gene has CDR1 SNHLY and CDR2 FYNNEI. The CDR3 runs to 12 residues.

Sequenced input: peripheral blood. This chain joins TRBV2 and TRBJ2-7; D gene unclear. The TCR originated in an elderly man with active or convalescent COVID-19. The CDR3: CASSESGYEQYF. CDR3 coding DNA: TGTGCCAGCAGTGAGTCAGGCTACGAGCAGTACTTC.